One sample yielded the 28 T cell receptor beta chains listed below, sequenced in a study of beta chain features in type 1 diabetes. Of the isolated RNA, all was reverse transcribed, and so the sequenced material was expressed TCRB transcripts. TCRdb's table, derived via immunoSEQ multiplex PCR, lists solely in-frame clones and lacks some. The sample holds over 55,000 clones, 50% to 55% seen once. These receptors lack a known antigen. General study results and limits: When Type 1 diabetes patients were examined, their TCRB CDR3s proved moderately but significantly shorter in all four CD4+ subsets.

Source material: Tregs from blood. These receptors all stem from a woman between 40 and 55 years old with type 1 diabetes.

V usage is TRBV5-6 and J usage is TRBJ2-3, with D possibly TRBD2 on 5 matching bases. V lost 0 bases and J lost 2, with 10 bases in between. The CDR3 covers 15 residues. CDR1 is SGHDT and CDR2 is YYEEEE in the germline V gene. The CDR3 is CASSLAGRPTDTQYF. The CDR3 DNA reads TGTGCCAGCAGCTTGGCGGGGAGACCCACAGATACGCAGTATTTT.

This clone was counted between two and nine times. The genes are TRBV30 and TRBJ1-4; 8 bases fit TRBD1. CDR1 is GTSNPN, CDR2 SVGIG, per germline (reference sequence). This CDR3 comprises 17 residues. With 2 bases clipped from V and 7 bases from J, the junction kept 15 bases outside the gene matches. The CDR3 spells CAWSSPRVTGVAEKLFF. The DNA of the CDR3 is TGTGCCTGGAGTTCCCCGCGGGTGACAGGGGTAGCTGAAAAACTGTTTTTT. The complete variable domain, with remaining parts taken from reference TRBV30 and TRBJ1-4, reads SQTIHQWPATLVQPVGSPLSLECTVEGTSNPNLYWYRQAAGRGLQLLFYSVGIGQISSEVPQNLSASRPQDRQFILSSKKLLLSDSGFYLCAWSSPRVTGVAEKLFFGSGTQLSVL.

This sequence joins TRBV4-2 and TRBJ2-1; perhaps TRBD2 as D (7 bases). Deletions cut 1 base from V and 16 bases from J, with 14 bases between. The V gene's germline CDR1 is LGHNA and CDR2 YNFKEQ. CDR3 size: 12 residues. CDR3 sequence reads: CASSQGGGRGFF. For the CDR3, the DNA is TGTGCCAGCAGCCAAGGGGGGGGCAGGGGCTTCTTC.

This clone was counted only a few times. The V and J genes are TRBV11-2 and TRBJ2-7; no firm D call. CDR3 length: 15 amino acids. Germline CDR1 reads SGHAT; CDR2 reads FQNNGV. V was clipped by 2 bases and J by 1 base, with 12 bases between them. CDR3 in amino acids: CASSLSRVESYEQYF. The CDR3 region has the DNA TGTGCCAGCAGCTTAAGCCGGGTAGAGTCCTACGAGCAGTACTTC.

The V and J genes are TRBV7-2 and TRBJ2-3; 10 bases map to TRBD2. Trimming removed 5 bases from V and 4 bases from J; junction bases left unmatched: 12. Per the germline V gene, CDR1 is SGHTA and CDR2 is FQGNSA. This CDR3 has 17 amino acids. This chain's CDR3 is CASSGRSGRPVPDTQYF. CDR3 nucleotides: TGTGCCAGCAGCGGCCGTAGCGGGAGGCCGGTCCCAGATACGCAGTATTTT.

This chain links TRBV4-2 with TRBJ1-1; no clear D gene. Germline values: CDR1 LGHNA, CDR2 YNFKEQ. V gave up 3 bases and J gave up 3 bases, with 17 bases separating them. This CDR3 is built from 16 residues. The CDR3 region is CASSQTFSRADTEAFF. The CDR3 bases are TGTGCCAGCAGCCAGACCTTCTCGAGAGCGGACACTGAAGCTTTCTTT.

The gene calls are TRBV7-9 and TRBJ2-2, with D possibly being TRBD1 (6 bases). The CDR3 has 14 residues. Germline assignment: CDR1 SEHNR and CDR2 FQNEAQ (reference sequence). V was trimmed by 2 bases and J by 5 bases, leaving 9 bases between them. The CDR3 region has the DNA TGTGCCAGCAGCTTAATTCAGGGGACCGGGGAGCTGTTTTTT. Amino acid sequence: CASSLIQGTGELFF.

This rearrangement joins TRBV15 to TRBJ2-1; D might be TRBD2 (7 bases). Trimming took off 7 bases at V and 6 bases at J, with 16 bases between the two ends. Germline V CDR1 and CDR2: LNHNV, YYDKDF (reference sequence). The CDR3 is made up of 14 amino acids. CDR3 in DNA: TGTGCCACCAAGGGGGGGCCGAGCTTCAATGAGCAGTTCTTC. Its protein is CATKGGPSFNEQFF. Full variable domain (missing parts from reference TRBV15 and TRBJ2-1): DAMVIQNPRYQVTQFGKPVTLSCSQTLNHNVMYWYQQKSSQAPKLLFHYYDKDFNNEADTPDNFQSRRPNTSFCFLDIRSPGLGDTAMYLCATKGGPSFNEQFFGPGTRLTVL.

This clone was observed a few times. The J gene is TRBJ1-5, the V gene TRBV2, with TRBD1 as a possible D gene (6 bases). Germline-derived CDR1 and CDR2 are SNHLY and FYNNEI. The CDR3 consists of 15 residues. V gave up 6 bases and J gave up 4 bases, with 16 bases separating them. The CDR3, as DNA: TGTGCCAGCAGCAAGGACAGTGTGAGGAATCAGCCCCAGCATTTT. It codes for CASSKDSVRNQPQHF.

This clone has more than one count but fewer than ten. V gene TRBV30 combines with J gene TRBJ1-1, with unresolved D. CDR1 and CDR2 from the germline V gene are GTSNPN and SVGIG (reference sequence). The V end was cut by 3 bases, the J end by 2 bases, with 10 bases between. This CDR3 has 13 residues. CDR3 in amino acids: CAWSDGENTEAFF. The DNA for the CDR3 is TGTGCCTGGAGCGACGGAGAAAACACTGAAGCTTTCTTT.

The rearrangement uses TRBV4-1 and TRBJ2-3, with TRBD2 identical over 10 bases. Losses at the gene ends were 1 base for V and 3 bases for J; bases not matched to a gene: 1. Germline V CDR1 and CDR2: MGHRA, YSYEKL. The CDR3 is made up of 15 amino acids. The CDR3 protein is CASSQGAGGTDTQYF. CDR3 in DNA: TGCGCCAGCAGCCAAGGAGCGGGAGGGACAGATACGCAGTATTTT.

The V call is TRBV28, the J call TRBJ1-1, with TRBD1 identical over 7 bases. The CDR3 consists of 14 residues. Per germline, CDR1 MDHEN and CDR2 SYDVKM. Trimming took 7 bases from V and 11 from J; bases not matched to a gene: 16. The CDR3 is CASTRTGLLAPAFF. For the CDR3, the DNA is TGTGCCAGCACCCGGACAGGTCTTTTGGCACCGGCTTTCTTT.

The CDR3 DNA follows: TGTGCCAGCAGTCCCCCTTTCAGCTCCTACAATGAGCAGTTCTTC. Its protein is CASSPPFSSYNEQFF. The chain is built from TRBV28 and TRBJ2-1, with unresolved D. Trimming removed 5 bases from V and 0 bases from J, with 11 bases in between. Germline-derived CDR1 and CDR2 are MDHEN and SYDVKM. This CDR3 is built from 15 residues.

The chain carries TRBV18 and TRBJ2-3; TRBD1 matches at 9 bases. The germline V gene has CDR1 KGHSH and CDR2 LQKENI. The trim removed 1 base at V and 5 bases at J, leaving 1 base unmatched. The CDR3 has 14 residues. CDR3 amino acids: CASSPRTGEDTQYF. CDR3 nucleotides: TGTGCCAGCTCACCACGGACAGGGGAAGATACGCAGTATTTT.

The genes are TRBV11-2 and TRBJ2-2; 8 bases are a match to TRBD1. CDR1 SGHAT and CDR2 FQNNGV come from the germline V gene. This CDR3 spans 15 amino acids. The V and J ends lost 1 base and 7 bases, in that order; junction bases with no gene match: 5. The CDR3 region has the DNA TGTGCCAGCAGCTTAGCACAGGGGGGAATCGGGGAGCTGTTTTTT. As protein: CASSLAQGGIGELFF.

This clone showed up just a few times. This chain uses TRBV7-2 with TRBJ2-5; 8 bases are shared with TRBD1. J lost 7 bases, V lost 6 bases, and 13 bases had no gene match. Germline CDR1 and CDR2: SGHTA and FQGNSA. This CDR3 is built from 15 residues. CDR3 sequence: CASSKGVGQGVTQYF. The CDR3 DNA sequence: TGTGCCAGCAGTAAAGGGGTCGGACAGGGAGTGACCCAGTACTTC.

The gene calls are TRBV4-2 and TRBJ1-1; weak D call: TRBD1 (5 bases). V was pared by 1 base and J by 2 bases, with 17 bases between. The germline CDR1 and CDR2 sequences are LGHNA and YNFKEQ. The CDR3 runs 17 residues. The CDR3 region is CASSQARLGLSNTEAFF. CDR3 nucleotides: TGTGCCAGCAGCCAAGCCCGCTTGGGGCTATCTAACACTGAAGCTTTCTTT.

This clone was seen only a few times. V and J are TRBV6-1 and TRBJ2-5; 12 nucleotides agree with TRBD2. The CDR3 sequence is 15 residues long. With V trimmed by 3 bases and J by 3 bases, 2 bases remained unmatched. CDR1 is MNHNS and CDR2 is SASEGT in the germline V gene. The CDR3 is CASSEWTSGKETQYF. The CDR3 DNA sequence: TGTGCCAGCAGTGAGTGGACTAGCGGGAAAGAGACCCAGTACTTC.

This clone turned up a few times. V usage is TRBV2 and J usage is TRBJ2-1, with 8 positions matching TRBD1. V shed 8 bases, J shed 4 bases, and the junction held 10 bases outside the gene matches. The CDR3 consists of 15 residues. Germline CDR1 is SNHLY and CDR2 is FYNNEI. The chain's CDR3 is CASSSLGTGYNEQFF. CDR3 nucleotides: TGTGCCAGCTCTTCGCTTGGGACAGGTTACAATGAGCAGTTCTTC.

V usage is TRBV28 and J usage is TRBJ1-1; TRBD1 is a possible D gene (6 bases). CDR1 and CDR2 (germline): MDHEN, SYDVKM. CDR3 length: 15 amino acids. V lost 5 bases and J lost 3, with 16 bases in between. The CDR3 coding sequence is TGTGCCAGCAGTCAGGAGGGGGGGGCGTACACTGAAGCTTTCTTT. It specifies CASSQEGGAYTEAFF.

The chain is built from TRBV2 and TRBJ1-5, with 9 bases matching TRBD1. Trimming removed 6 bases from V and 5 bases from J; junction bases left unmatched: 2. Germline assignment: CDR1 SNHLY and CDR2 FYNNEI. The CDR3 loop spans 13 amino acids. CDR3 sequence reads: CASRRDRDQPQHF. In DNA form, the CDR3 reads TGTGCCAGCAGGAGGGACAGGGATCAGCCCCAGCATTTT.

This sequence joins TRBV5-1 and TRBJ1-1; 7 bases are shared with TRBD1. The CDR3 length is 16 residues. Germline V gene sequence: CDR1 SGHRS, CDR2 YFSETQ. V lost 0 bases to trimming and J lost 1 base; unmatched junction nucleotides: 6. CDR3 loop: CASSLGTGVRNTEAFF. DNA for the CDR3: TGCGCCAGCAGCTTGGGAACAGGGGTTAGGAACACTGAAGCTTTCTTT.

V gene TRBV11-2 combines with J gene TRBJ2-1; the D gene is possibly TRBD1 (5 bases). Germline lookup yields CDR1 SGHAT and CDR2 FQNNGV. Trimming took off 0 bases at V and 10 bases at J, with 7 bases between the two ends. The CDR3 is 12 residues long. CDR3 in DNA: TGTGCCAGCAGCTTAGACCGGACAGAGCAGTTCTTC. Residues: CASSLDRTEQFF.

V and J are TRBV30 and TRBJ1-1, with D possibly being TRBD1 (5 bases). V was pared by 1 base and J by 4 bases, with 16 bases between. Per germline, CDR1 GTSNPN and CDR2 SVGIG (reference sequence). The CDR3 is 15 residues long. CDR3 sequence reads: CAWSAYYGGGTEAFF. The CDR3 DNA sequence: TGTGCCTGGAGTGCCTACTACGGGGGGGGCACTGAAGCTTTCTTT.

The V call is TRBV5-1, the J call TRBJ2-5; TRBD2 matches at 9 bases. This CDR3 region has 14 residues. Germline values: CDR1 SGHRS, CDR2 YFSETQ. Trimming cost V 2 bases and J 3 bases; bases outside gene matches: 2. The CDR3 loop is CASSFKRGEETQYF. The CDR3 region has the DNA TGCGCCAGCAGCTTTAAGCGGGGGGAAGAGACCCAGTACTTC.

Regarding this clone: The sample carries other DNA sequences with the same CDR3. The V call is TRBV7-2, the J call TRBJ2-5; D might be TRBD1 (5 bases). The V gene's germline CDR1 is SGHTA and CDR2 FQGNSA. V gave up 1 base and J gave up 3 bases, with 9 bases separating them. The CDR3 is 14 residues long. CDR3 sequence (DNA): TGTGCCAGCAGCTTAGACTGGGGCGAAGAGACCCAGTACTTC. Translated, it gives CASSLDWGEETQYF.

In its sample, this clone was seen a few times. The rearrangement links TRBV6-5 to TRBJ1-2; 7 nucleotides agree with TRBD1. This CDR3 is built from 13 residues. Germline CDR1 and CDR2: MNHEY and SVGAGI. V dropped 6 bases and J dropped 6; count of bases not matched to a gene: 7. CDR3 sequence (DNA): TGTGCCAGCAGCTCCGACAGGGAGGATGGCTACACCTTC. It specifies CASSSDREDGYTF.

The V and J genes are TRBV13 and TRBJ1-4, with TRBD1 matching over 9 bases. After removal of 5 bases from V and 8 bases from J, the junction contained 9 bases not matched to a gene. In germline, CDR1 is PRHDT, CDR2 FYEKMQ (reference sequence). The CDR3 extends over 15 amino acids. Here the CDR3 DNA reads TGTGCCAGCAGCCCGGGGACAGGGCGGAGGGAAAAACTGTTTTTT. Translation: CASSPGTGRREKLFF. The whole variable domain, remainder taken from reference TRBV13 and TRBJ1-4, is AAGVIQSPRHLIKEKRETATLKCYPIPRHDTVYWYQQGPGQDPQFLISFYEKMQSDKGSIPDRFSAQQFSDYHSELNMSSLELGDSALYFCASSPGTGRREKLFFGSGTQLSVL.